This passage covers 6 T cell receptor beta chains from one sample sequenced in a study of T cells in Graves' hyperthyroidism and ophthalmopathy. RNA transcripts yielded amplified TCR beta CDR3 regions. Using the HTBI primer set, a first-round RT-PCR was run on the TCR CDR3. TCRdb ran MiXCR on the multiplex PCR reads and lists one entry per CDR3 protein. The sample has roughly 570,000 distinct CDR3 sequences; 15% to 19% are singletons. Sequencing input: blood. The receptors shown here come from a woman in her thirties with Graves' hyperthyroidism.

In this sample, this clonotype turned up a few times. The genes are TRBV7-6 and TRBJ2-3; D is undetermined. V was trimmed by 5 bases and J by 3 bases, leaving 9 bases between them. Germline V gene lookup returns CDR1 SGHVS and CDR2 FNYEAQ. The CDR3 consists of 13 residues. Here the CDR3 reads CASSPARTDTQYF. The CDR3 nucleotides read TGTGCCAGCAGCCCGGCGCGAACAGATACGCAGTATTTT.

This chain links TRBV6-5 with TRBJ2-7; tentatively, D is TRBD1 (6 bases). Germline loops: CDR1 MNHEY, CDR2 SVGAGI. V lost 2 bases, J lost 2 bases, and 16 bases lay in between. This CDR3 is 16 amino acids long. The CDR3 sequence: CASSYQDSEGPYEQYF. The CDR3 DNA follows: TGTGCCAGCAGTTACCAGGACAGCGAAGGCCCCTACGAGCAGTACTTC.

This clonotype was seen at least ten times. The chain carries TRBV12-3 or TRBV12-4 and TRBJ2-2; either TRBD1 or TRBD2 may supply D (5 bases each). This CDR3 has 14 residues. Trimming cost V 6 bases and J 6 bases, with 14 bases left between them. The CDR3 nucleotides read TGTGCCAGCAGCCGTTCGGGGCAGCCCGGGGAGCTGTTTTTT. This translates into CASSRSGQPGELFF.

This chain links TRBV28 with TRBJ2-7; TRBD1 matches 7 bases. Germline V gene sequence: CDR1 MDHEN, CDR2 SYDVKM. This CDR3 contains 12 residues. Losses at the gene ends were 6 bases for V and 6 bases for J; bases not matched to a gene: 5. CDR3 protein: CASRGQLREQYF. Written as DNA, the CDR3 is TGTGCCAGCAGGGGACAGTTACGCGAGCAGTACTTC.

The chain carries TRBV7-9 and TRBJ2-1; 7 bases are a match to TRBD2. The germline V gene has CDR1 SEHNR and CDR2 FQNEAQ (reference sequence). V shed 5 bases, J shed 0 bases, and the junction held 19 bases outside the gene matches. There are 20 residues in the CDR3. DNA for the CDR3: TGTGCCAGCAGCCGAACCCCTCTAGCGGTTGGTAGAACCTCCTACAATGAGCAGTTCTTC. It encodes CASSRTPLAVGRTSYNEQFF.

This clonotype has just one count. This may arise from a read error, as a much more abundant clone is one base away. This chain uses TRBV30 with TRBJ2-3; 7 bases are shared with TRBD2. This CDR3 contains 14 residues. Germline CDR1 GTSNPN, CDR2 SVGIG (reference sequence). With 0 bases clipped from V and 4 bases from J, the junction kept 4 bases outside the gene matches. CDR3 region: CAWSVGGSPDTQYF. The DNA of the CDR3 is TGTGCCTGGAGTGTTGGCGGGAGTCCAGATACGCAGTATTTT.